The clone carrying this T cell receptor (beta chain) was seen once. Per the study methods: Quantification of nucleated cells was approximated via reference gene primer amplification. Data came from immunoSEQ multiplex PCR; TCRdb stores just in-frame clones and leaves some out. V and J calls and clone size are given by that table; D and trimming were obtained from the DNA. The table records roughly 90,000 clones, approximately 86% of them present only once. V lost 6 bases and J 5 bases, leaving 19 bases between the germline ends. The CDR3 runs to 15 residues. Germline-derived CDR1 and CDR2 are LNHDA and SQIVND (reference sequence). These data are taken from a study of blood T cell repertoires in COVID-19. Background on the study: Samples of COVID-19 (acute and convalescent) were obtained from the United States, Italy and Spain. From T cells, B-cell-depleted T cells, or PBMCs came the material, which was cDNA or gDNA.

This TCR was recovered from a human donor in a cohort sampled during active COVID-19. Input material: peripheral blood. This rearrangement joins TRBV19 to TRBJ1-2; a weak D match, TRBD1 (5 bases). CDR3 sequence: CASSPDFRDWYGYTF. The CDR3 nucleotides are TGTGCCAGTAGCCCGGATTTCAGGGATTGGTATGGCTACACCTTC.